This TCR beta chain was identified during a study of cytomegalovirus exposure and HLA in healthy donors. The repertoire was sequenced with immunoSEQ multiplex PCR; TCRdb's copy has only in-frame clones and lacks some. This repertoire shows about 95,000 clones, less than 85% found once; its top ten account for 20%. Germline loops: CDR1 SGHTA, CDR2 FQGNSA. V was clipped by 5 bases and J by 4 bases; unmatched bases: 8. CDR3 length equals 16 residues. Concerning this clone itself: Its antigen is still unknown.

Study conclusions and caveats: First-cohort TCR clusters were later found to tend to co-occur in the 120 validation repertoires. Cytomegalovirus-associated TCR beta chains were listed, numbering 164. The dataset shows that most TCR sequences were rare, while some public TCRs occurred in many donors.

The TCR originated in a man in his late teens or twenties in good health and CMV-seropositive. The J gene is TRBJ2-1, the V gene TRBV7-2; 10 nucleotides match TRBD1. Specimen: PBMCs. CDR3 sequence (DNA): TGTGCCAGCAGCCGTGCGATGGGACAGGGGTACAATGAGCAGTTCTTC. Residues: CASSRAMGQGYNEQFF.